The 29 T cell receptor beta chains in this list originate from one sample, sequenced in a study of regulatory T cells in long-lasting Graves disease. Time point specified: newly diagnosed GD, antithyroid drugs for less than 3 months. Generation of the TCR library employed RNA extracted from PBMCs. The authors built TCR beta libraries using iRepertoire HTBI primers and Arm-PCR of CDR3 regions. From the multiplex PCR reads, TCRdb called clonotypes with MiXCR, one entry per CDR3 protein. The sample lists a few hundred thousand distinct CDR3 sequences, roughly 17% seen once, with 20% to 25% in the top ten. The same specimen was also included in a second study, on T cells in Graves' hyperthyroidism and ophthalmopathy.

The source was peripheral blood mononuclear cells (PBMCs), collected at new diagnosis, from a patient treated with antithyroid drugs. The receptors were gathered from a woman under 30 with Graves disease.

At least ten counts were recorded for this clonotype. The J gene is TRBJ2-3, the V gene TRBV2; weak D call: TRBD1 (6 bases). There are 14 residues in the CDR3. CDR1 and CDR2 (germline): SNHLY, FYNNEI. Trimming left V 6 bases short and J 0 bases short, with 10 bases between. CDR3 sequence (DNA): TGTGCCAGCAGCGGAAGGGGGAGCACAGATACGCAGTATTTT. Its protein is CASSGRGSTDTQYF.

Of note for this clonotype: This may arise from a read error, as a much more abundant clone is one base away. V and J are TRBV19 and TRBJ1-5; D gene unclear. The germline V gene has CDR1 LNHDA and CDR2 SQIVND (reference sequence). This CDR3 comprises 13 residues. CDR3 nucleotides: TGTGCCAGTAGTATAATCCTATACCAGCCCCGGCATTTT. It specifies CASSIILYQPRHF.

This clonotype showed up just a few times. The chain has TRBV10-3 and TRBJ1-6; perhaps TRBD1 as D (5 bases). V was clipped by 4 bases and J by 4 bases, with 8 bases between them. Germline lookup yields CDR1 ENHRY and CDR2 SYGVKD. The CDR3 contains 14 residues. The CDR3 DNA is TGTGCCATCAGTGGGGGGGGTTATAATTCACCCCTCCACTTT. Translation gives CAISGGGYNSPLHF.

The V call is TRBV12-3 or TRBV12-4, the J call TRBJ2-4; D unresolved. V lost 1 base to trimming and J lost 2 bases, with 12 bases between them. CDR3 size: 16 residues. CDR3 DNA sequence: TGTGCCAGCAGTTTAGGACCCAGGTTATCCAAAAACATTCAGTACTTC. Translating it yields CASSLGPRLSKNIQYF.

The rearrangement links TRBV7-9 to TRBJ1-4, with D perhaps TRBD1 (6 bases). Germline CDR1 is SEHNR and CDR2 is FQNEAQ (reference sequence). Trimming pared 5 bases from V and 5 bases from J, leaving 12 bases between. CDR3 length equals 14 residues. Here the CDR3 DNA reads TGTGCCAGCAGCCACGGGGGGACAAATGAAAAACTGTTTTTT. Translation: CASSHGGTNEKLFF.

Details on this clonotype: This CDR3 is missing its conserved last phenylalanine or tryptophan, likely due to a read error. This chain joins TRBV6-2 or TRBV6-3 and TRBJ1-5; 9 nucleotides align to TRBD1. Germline V CDR1 and CDR2: MNHEY, SVGEGT. V lost 11 bases to trimming and J lost 4 bases; unmatched junction nucleotides: 9. The CDR3 extends over 14 amino acids. The DNA of the CDR3 is TGTGCCGGGGGCAGGGGGACAGGGAATCAGCCCCAGCATTCT. Translating gives CAGGRGTGNQPQHS.

In its sample, this clonotype was seen many times. This sequence joins TRBV7-9 and TRBJ2-5; TRBD2 aligns across 14 bases. Trimming at V came to 5 bases and at J to 5 bases, leaving 7 bases not matched to a gene. The V gene's germline CDR1 is SEHNR and CDR2 FQNEAQ (reference sequence). The CDR3 extends over 16 amino acids. The CDR3, as DNA: TGTGCCAGCAGCCGGGGACTAGCGGGAGTCAGTGAGACCCAGTACTTC. Encoded protein: CASSRGLAGVSETQYF. Full variable domain (remainder filled in from reference TRBV7-9 and TRBJ2-5): DTGVSQNPRHKITKRGQNVTFRCDPISEHNRLYWYRQTLGQGPEFLTYFQNEAQLEKSRLLSDRFSAERPKGSFSTLEIQRTEQGDSAMYLCASSRGLAGVSETQYFGPGTRLLVL.

The rearrangement links TRBV6-2 or TRBV6-3 to TRBJ2-1; 9 positions agree with TRBD2. There are 16 residues in the CDR3. Trimming took 0 bases from V and 9 from J; bases not matched to a gene: 9. CDR1 is MNHEY and CDR2 is SVGEGT in the germline V gene. CDR3 loop: CASSYSPSGMFGEQFF. Here the CDR3 DNA reads TGTGCCAGCAGTTACTCCCCTAGCGGGATGTTTGGTGAGCAGTTCTTC.

This clonotype showed up just a few times. The rearrangement uses TRBV29-1 and TRBJ2-2, with TRBD1 as a possible D gene (5 bases). Trimming took 5 bases from V and 9 from J, leaving 16 bases between them. The germline CDR1 and CDR2 sequences are SQVTM and ANQGSEA. The CDR3 runs to 13 residues. DNA of the CDR3: TGCAGCGTTTTAATTGGACATATCCGGGAGCTGTTTTTT. It codes for CSVLIGHIRELFF.

This clonotype was picked up many times. The chain carries TRBV9 and TRBJ2-1; 13 positions match TRBD2. The junction had 4 bases not matched to a gene; V was cut back by 4 bases and J by 6 bases. Germline V lookup: CDR1 SGDLS, CDR2 YYNGEE. The CDR3 covers 15 residues. The CDR3 region is CASSKLAGGRNEQFF. The CDR3 region has the DNA TGTGCCAGCAGCAAACTAGCGGGGGGGCGCAATGAGCAGTTCTTC.

The chain couples TRBV6-2 or TRBV6-3 to TRBJ1-6, with D perhaps matching TRBD1 (6 bases). V was cut by 5 bases and J by 9 bases, with 17 bases left in between. Germline-derived CDR1 and CDR2 are MNHEY and SVGEGT. There are 15 residues in the CDR3. CDR3 bases: TGTGCCAGCAGTGAAACGGGGGCGTATGGTTCACCCCTCCACTTT. Translation gives CASSETGAYGSPLHF.

This clonotype was recorded at least ten times. The V and J genes are TRBV6-4 and TRBJ2-1; D could derive from TRBD1 or TRBD2 (5 bases each). The CDR3 is made up of 13 amino acids. Trimming took off 0 bases at V and 10 bases at J, with 10 bases between the two ends. CDR1 and CDR2 from the germline V gene are MRHNA and SNTAGT. The CDR3 spells CASSDSERDEQFF. CDR3 nucleotides: TGTGCCAGCAGTGACTCTGAACGGGACGAGCAGTTCTTC.

This clonotype was detected ten times or more. The CDR3 DNA reads TGTGCCAGCAGTGAAGGCCAACGGTCTGGGGCCAACGTCCTGACTTTC. This translates into CASSEGQRSGANVLTF. The gene calls are TRBV2 and TRBJ2-6; D remains ambiguous. The CDR3 loop spans 16 amino acids. Trimming stripped 1 base from V and 1 base from J, with 8 bases between. Germline lookup yields CDR1 SNHLY and CDR2 FYNNEI.

This clonotype was recorded a few times. The V call is TRBV20-1, the J call TRBJ2-1, with 10 bases identical to TRBD1. From germline, CDR1 is DFQATT and CDR2 SNEGSKA (reference sequence). This CDR3 spans 15 amino acids. Trimming cost V 7 bases and J 8 bases; bases outside gene matches: 14. The CDR3, as DNA: TGCAGTGGCGTCAGTAGGGACAGGGGAACCCATGAGCAGTTCTTC. This encodes CSGVSRDRGTHEQFF.

This clonotype was seen repeatedly, ten times or more. The chain has TRBV30 and TRBJ1-2; 8 bases are shared with TRBD1. Germline V gene data show CDR1 as GTSNPN and CDR2 as SVGIG (reference sequence). The junction had 9 bases not matched to a gene; V was cut back by 0 bases and J by 6 bases. The CDR3 totals 15 residues. DNA for the CDR3: TGTGCCTGGAGTGTACCCGGACAGGGAACAAATGGCTACACCTTC. Its protein is CAWSVPGQGTNGYTF.

This clonotype was recorded at least ten times. J is TRBJ2-1 and V is TRBV15; 9 bases fit TRBD2. Per the germline V gene, CDR1 is LNHNV and CDR2 is YYDKDF (reference sequence). This CDR3 has 17 amino acids. V lost 0 bases, J lost 10 bases, and 13 bases stayed unmatched. The CDR3 spells CATSRDYGTSLGREQFF. The CDR3 DNA reads as TGTGCCACCAGCAGAGATTACGGGACTAGCCTTGGGCGGGAGCAGTTCTTC.

This clonotype was counted a few times. The V call is TRBV3-1, the J call TRBJ1-4, with a tentative D call TRBD1 (5 bases). CDR3 length: 14 amino acids. V was clipped by 0 bases and J by 10 bases, with 12 bases between them. The germline gives CDR1 LGHDT, CDR2 YNNKEL (reference sequence). Written as DNA, the CDR3 is TGTGCCAGCAGCCAAGAAGCGCGGGGGAGAAAACTGTTTTTT. This codes for CASSQEARGRKLFF.

This clonotype has a handful of counts. The DNA is omitted, as the CDR3 cannot be located on it reliably, and the CDR3 follows TCRdb's listing. The genes are TRBV6-1 and TRBJ1-4. The CDR3 numbers 14 amino acids, ends counted. CDR1 and CDR2 (germline): MNHNS, SASEGT. CDR3 loop: CASILGSQNEKLFF.

This clonotype was seen repeatedly, ten times or more. The chain combines TRBV7-3 with TRBJ1-1; TRBD1 aligns across 7 bases. CDR1 SGHTA and CDR2 FQGTGA come from the germline V gene. Germline trimming cut 5 bases from V and 8 bases from J; bases unmatched to any gene: 8. There are 13 residues in the CDR3. The CDR3 DNA reads as TGTGCCAGCAGCCGTAAACAGGGGAGGGAAGCTTTCTTT. It is translated as CASSRKQGREAFF.

This clonotype was counted ten times or more. The chain combines TRBV3-1 with TRBJ1-1, with D unclear. Germline CDR1 and CDR2: LGHDT and YNNKEL (reference sequence). Trimming took off 5 bases at V and 1 base at J, with 11 bases between the two ends. The CDR3 contains 14 residues. Here the CDR3 reads CASSGPVKNTEAFF. DNA for the CDR3: TGTGCCAGCAGCGGTCCGGTTAAGAACACTGAAGCTTTCTTT.

The rearrangement joins TRBV9 to TRBJ2-4; D is possibly TRBD1 (6 bases). The CDR3 is made up of 16 amino acids. Germline CDR1 SGDLS, CDR2 YYNGEE. Trimming pared 6 bases from V and 0 bases from J, leaving 16 bases between. The CDR3 is CASNKEGDLAKNIQYF. The DNA for the CDR3 is TGTGCCAGCAACAAAGAGGGGGATCTAGCCAAAAACATTCAGTACTTC. Full variable domain (rest looked up from reference TRBV9 and TRBJ2-4): DSGVTQTPKHLITATGQRVTLRCSPRSGDLSVYWYQQSLDQGLQFLIQYYNGEERAKGNILERFSAQQFPDLHSELNLSSLELGDSALYFCASNKEGDLAKNIQYFGAGTRLSVL.

This clonotype showed up many times. V usage is TRBV2 and J usage is TRBJ1-2; D is unclear. V was trimmed by 9 bases and J by 3 bases, leaving 23 bases between them. CDR1 SNHLY and CDR2 FYNNEI come from the germline V gene. The CDR3 length is 16 residues. The CDR3 is CARKGRPGLEYYGYTF. The CDR3 coding sequence is TGTGCCAGAAAAGGCCGCCCGGGCCTCGAATACTATGGCTACACCTTC.

This clonotype has just a few counts. This chain links TRBV15 with TRBJ2-1, with 14 bases fitting TRBD2. The CDR3 consists of 16 residues. CDR1 is LNHNV and CDR2 is YYDKDF in the germline V gene (reference sequence). Trimming took 1 base from V and 8 from J; bases not matched to a gene: 4. The chain's CDR3 is CATSRGGTSGSYEQFF. CDR3 nucleotides: TGTGCCACCAGCAGAGGGGGGACTAGCGGGAGTTATGAGCAGTTCTTC.

This clonotype was detected only once. It may be a read error: a sequence one base away is much more abundant. The chain is built from TRBV9 and TRBJ2-7; D is uncertain. With 2 bases removed from V and 1 base from J, the gap between germline ends came to 10 bases. Germline CDR1 SGDLS, CDR2 YYNGEE. The length of the CDR3 is 14 residues. This CDR3 is CASSVSRRSYEQYF. DNA for the CDR3: TGTGCCAGCAGCGTCTCTCGGAGATCCTACGAGCAGTACTTC. Together with reference TRBV9 and TRBJ2-7, the CDR3 gives the full variable domain: DSGVTQTPKHLITATGQRVTLRCSPRSGDLSVYWYQQSLDQGLQFLIQYYNGEERAKGNILERFSAQQFPDLHSELNLSSLELGDSALYFCASSVSRRSYEQYFGPGTRLTVT.

This clonotype was counted many times. This chain uses TRBV5-1 with TRBJ2-1, with 9 bases that match TRBD1. The CDR3 sequence is 17 residues long. Germline-derived CDR1 and CDR2 are SGHRS and YFSETQ. V dropped 4 bases and J dropped 4; count of bases not matched to a gene: 12. The CDR3 coding sequence is TGCGCCAGCAGCCCAGCCCCCCGGGACAGGGCATACAATGAGCAGTTCTTC. Translated: CASSPAPRDRAYNEQFF.

There are a few counts of this clonotype. The V gene is TRBV19, the J gene TRBJ1-2; D is perhaps TRBD1 (5 bases). Germline CDR1 LNHDA, CDR2 SQIVND (reference sequence). The CDR3 runs 12 residues. The V gene lost 11 bases and the J gene lost 4 bases, with 14 bases spanning the gap. In nucleotides, the CDR3 is TGTGCCGCGTCCGGAGGGACCTATGGCTACACCTTC. Translated, it gives CAASGGTYGYTF.

This clonotype was counted at least ten times. The chain is built from TRBV30 and TRBJ2-5, with D possibly matching TRBD2 (5 bases). In germline, CDR1 is GTSNPN, CDR2 SVGIG (reference sequence). The CDR3 loop spans 11 amino acids. V was shortened by 3 bases and J by 11 bases, with 13 bases between the two germline ends. The CDR3 DNA sequence: TGTGCCTGGAGCAGGACTGAACAACAGTACTTC. This translates into CAWSRTEQQYF.

In nucleotides, the CDR3 is TGTGCCAGTAGCCAAGTCAGGATCTCGGATCACACCTTC. Encoded protein: CASSQVRISDHTF. V gene TRBV19 combines with J gene TRBJ1-2; unclear D gene. V was shortened by 6 bases and J by 12 bases, with 20 bases between the two germline ends. This CDR3 comprises 13 residues. Germline V gives CDR1 LNHDA, CDR2 SQIVND (reference sequence).

The table lists this clonotype with many counts. This chain joins TRBV11-2 and TRBJ2-5; 10 bases map to TRBD2. Germline CDR1 and CDR2: SGHAT and FQNNGV. The CDR3 has 18 amino acids. Trimming took 2 bases from V and 0 from J; bases not matched to a gene: 9. Written as DNA, the CDR3 is TGTGCCAGCAGCTTATGGATAGCGGGAGGACGGTACCAAGAGACCCAGTACTTC. Its protein product is CASSLWIAGGRYQETQYF.